Listed below are T cell receptor beta chains from one sample, sequenced in a study of CXCR3-negative and CXCR3-positive naive CD8 T cells. Following a re-call of the 5' RACE reads, TCRdb has one entry per CDR3 protein and lacks DNA. Reported are 100,000 to 150,000 distinct CDR3 sequences; the ten largest clones contain approximately 0.5%. The sample was naive CXCR3- CD8+ T cells from blood. These TCRs come from a human donor in good health. Some clones in this sample may be carry-over from other donors' samples. Both conserved end residues are part of each CDR3. Each record gives: CDR3 length, J gene, V gene, CDR3 protein.

len: 15
j_gene: TRBJ1-1
v_gene: TRBV5-1
CDR3aa: CASSLSTAMNTEAFF

len: 16
j_gene: TRBJ2-1
v_gene: TRBV20-1
CDR3aa: CSARDPGAGMYNEQFF

len: 12
j_gene: TRBJ2-1
v_gene: TRBV12-3/TRBV12-4
CDR3aa: CASAPRLGEQFF

len: 17
j_gene: TRBJ2-1
v_gene: TRBV18
CDR3aa: CASSPETDRGVYNEQFF

len: 15
j_gene: TRBJ2-7
v_gene: TRBV9
CDR3aa: CARHPGQQDFYEQYF

len: 16
j_gene: TRBJ2-1
v_gene: TRBV5-8
CDR3aa: CASSLGLSGSYNEQFF

len: 15
j_gene: TRBJ2-1
v_gene: TRBV15
CDR3aa: CATSGTGETYNEQFF

len: 14
j_gene: TRBJ2-7
v_gene: TRBV27
CDR3aa: CASSLSGGRYEQYF

len: 15
j_gene: TRBJ2-7
v_gene: TRBV28
CDR3aa: CASSFPGRGNYEQYF

len: 15
j_gene: TRBJ2-1
v_gene: TRBV24-1
CDR3aa: CATSRPGLADNEQFF

len: 14
j_gene: TRBJ2-3
v_gene: TRBV28
CDR3aa: CASSLREFADTQYF

len: 16
j_gene: TRBJ2-4
v_gene: TRBV7-9
CDR3aa: CASSSPKTGNKNIQYF

len: 13
j_gene: TRBJ2-7
v_gene: TRBV27
CDR3aa: CASSSGPSYEQYF

len: 14
j_gene: TRBJ2-1
v_gene: TRBV28
CDR3aa: CASKTGGPNNEQFF

len: 15
j_gene: TRBJ2-3
v_gene: TRBV20-1
CDR3aa: CTVTGEQANTDTQYF

len: 14
j_gene: TRBJ1-4
v_gene: TRBV7-6
CDR3aa: CASSLDRADEKLFF

len: 15
j_gene: TRBJ2-7
v_gene: TRBV5-1
CDR3aa: CASSWTSGGSFEQYF

len: 14
j_gene: TRBJ2-1
v_gene: TRBV6-5
CDR3aa: CASSYSGRGNEQFF

len: 15
j_gene: TRBJ1-5
v_gene: TRBV21-1
CDR3aa: CASSETGFFNQPQHF

len: 16
j_gene: TRBJ1-6
v_gene: TRBV5-1
CDR3aa: CASSNSGSSYNSPLHF

len: 14
j_gene: TRBJ1-3
v_gene: TRBV9
CDR3aa: CASQREASGNTIYF

len: 14
j_gene: TRBJ2-1
v_gene: TRBV20-1
CDR3aa: CSARYGGSYNEQFF

len: 15
j_gene: TRBJ2-7
v_gene: TRBV5-1
CDR3aa: CASSLLASGAYEQYF

len: 13
j_gene: TRBJ2-7
v_gene: TRBV29-1
CDR3aa: CSAFKQGSDEQYF

len: 14
j_gene: TRBJ2-7
v_gene: TRBV7-9
CDR3aa: CASSPQGRTYEQYF

len: 18
j_gene: TRBJ2-7
v_gene: TRBV5-5
CDR3aa: CASSLAGTGGPIFYEQYF

len: 14
j_gene: TRBJ2-7
v_gene: TRBV7-9
CDR3aa: CASSLTSVAYEQYF

len: 13
j_gene: TRBJ2-5
v_gene: TRBV29-1
CDR3aa: CSVEDAWGETQYF

len: 14
j_gene: TRBJ2-3
v_gene: TRBV29-1
CDR3aa: CSADPDTSTDTQYF

len: 13
j_gene: TRBJ2-7
v_gene: TRBV6-2/TRBV6-3
CDR3aa: CASRDRISYEQYF

len: 13
j_gene: TRBJ2-7
v_gene: TRBV6-6
CDR3aa: CASIGQGSYEQYF

len: 14
j_gene: TRBJ1-2
v_gene: TRBV7-9
CDR3aa: CASSSLDGPDGYTF

len: 14
j_gene: TRBJ2-7
v_gene: TRBV29-1
CDR3aa: CSVKYDGQAYEQYF

len: 15
j_gene: TRBJ1-1
v_gene: TRBV12-3/TRBV12-4
CDR3aa: CASSLGQGLHTEAFF

len: 14
j_gene: TRBJ1-2
v_gene: TRBV7-9
CDR3aa: CASGRTDANYGYTF

len: 14
j_gene: TRBJ1-1
v_gene: TRBV28
CDR3aa: CASSFRGGGTEAFF

len: 14
j_gene: TRBJ2-3
v_gene: TRBV11-2
CDR3aa: CASSLDHSPDTQYF